The sequence of this TCR beta chain was determined in a study of a mutant IDH1 vaccine in newly diagnosed glioma. Study details: Among treated patients, about 62% were male and around 40% female, and mean age was around 40 years. Beforehand, treatment had been radiotherapy, temozolomide, or both; the majority received both.

There are a few counts of this clone. The target antigen is unknown. The V gene lost 4 bases and the J gene lost 6 bases, with 10 bases spanning the gap. Per germline, CDR1 MGHRA and CDR2 YSYEKL. This CDR3 is 12 amino acids long. Libraries were prepared by immunoSEQ multiplex PCR; TCRdb keeps only in-frame clonotypes and omits some of them. The sample holds about 60,000 clones, more than 80% seen once. Time point described: week 11, during vaccination. Doses comprised 300 ug of mutant IDH1 20-mer peptide each, plus topical imiquimod. This TCR came from a man aged 25 to 40 with glioma. J is TRBJ2-7 and V is TRBV4-1; D call uncertain. The sequencing here drew on PBMCs, taken from a glioma patient whose treatment included an IDH1 peptide vaccine. DNA of the CDR3: TGCGCCAGCAGCCCCACGGCCGGCGAGCAGTACTTC. Encoded protein: CASSPTAGEQYF.